The rows below give T cell receptor beta chains drawn from one sample of a study of blood T cell repertoires in COVID-19. Clones were sequenced by immunoSEQ multiplex PCR, and TCRdb holds only the in-frame ones, with some missing. The table shows under 75,000 clones, with 81% occurring only once. The material sequenced was peripheral blood. These receptors were obtained from a woman over 75 with active or convalescent COVID-19. The CDR3 runs from the conserved cysteine through the conserved F or W. D genes are given only for firm matches. The listing skips clone size in some rows; elsewhere it reads once, few, many or a size class.

V	size	J	D	DNA	CDR3
TRBV27	NA	TRBJ2-7	TRBD1	TGTGCCAGCAGGGGACAGGGCGAGCAGTACTTC	CASRGQGEQYF
TRBV28	few	TRBJ1-1	NA	TGTGCCAGCAGAGACCCCCGGCAGACTTCGAACACTGAAGCTTTCTTT	CASRDPRQTSNTEAFF
TRBV3-1/TRBV3-2	NA	TRBJ2-3	TRBD2	TGTGCCAGCAGCCAAGCCCTTGGGACTAGCAGGGATACGCAGTATTTT	CASSQALGTSRDTQYF
TRBV2	NA	TRBJ1-1	TRBD1	TGTGCCAGCAGCGCAGGGACAGCGAACACTGAAGCTTTCTTT	CASSAGTANTEAFF
TRBV13	NA	TRBJ2-3	NA	TGTGCCAGCAGCACCACAGGGATCCCCACAGATACGCAGTATTTT	CASSTTGIPTDTQYF
TRBV6-4	once	TRBJ2-7	NA	TGTGCCAGCAGTGACTCTGGGACTCACAAAAACACCTACGAGCAGTACTTC	CASSDSGTHKNTYEQYF
TRBV7-7	NA	TRBJ2-5	NA	TGTGCTAGCAGCTTAGCTCCCTCTTCAGGAGGAGAGACCCAGTACTTC	CASSLAPSSGGETQYF
TRBV19	NA	TRBJ1-4	TRBD1	TGTGCCAGTACTGGCAGGACAGGGGACCTTATGACTAATGAAAAACTGTTTTTT	CASTGRTGDLMTNEKLFF
TRBV9	NA	TRBJ2-1	TRBD2	TGTGCCAGCAGCGTAGGAGGACTAGCAGACAATGAGCAGTTCTTC	CASSVGGLADNEQFF
TRBV9	NA	TRBJ1-1	NA	TGTGCCAGCAGCACCACAGGGAACACTGAAGCTTTCTTT	CASSTTGNTEAFF
TRBV10-3	NA	TRBJ1-1	NA	TGTGCCCTCACGACAGGACCGAACACTGAAGCTTTCTTT	CALTTGPNTEAFF
TRBV29-1	NA	TRBJ1-1	NA	TGCAGCGTTTTCGGCAGGATGAACACTGAAGCTTTCTTT	CSVFGRMNTEAFF
TRBV6-4	NA	TRBJ1-1	NA	TGTGCCAGCAGTGACTCCTCTAGGGGAGGCACTGAAGCTTTCTTT	CASSDSSRGGTEAFF
TRBV27	NA	TRBJ2-1	TRBD1	TGTGCCAGCAGTCGGACAGGCCTCTACAATGAGCAGTTCTTC	CASSRTGLYNEQFF